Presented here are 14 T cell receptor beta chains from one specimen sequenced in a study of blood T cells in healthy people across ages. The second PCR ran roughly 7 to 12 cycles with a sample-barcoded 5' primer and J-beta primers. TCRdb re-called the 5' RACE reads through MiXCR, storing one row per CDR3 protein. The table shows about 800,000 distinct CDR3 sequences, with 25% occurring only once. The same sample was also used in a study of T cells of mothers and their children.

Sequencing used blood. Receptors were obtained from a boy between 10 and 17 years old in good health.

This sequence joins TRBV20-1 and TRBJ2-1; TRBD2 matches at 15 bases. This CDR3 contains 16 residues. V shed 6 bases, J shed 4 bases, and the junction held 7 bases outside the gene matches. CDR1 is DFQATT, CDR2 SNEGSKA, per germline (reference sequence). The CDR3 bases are TGCAGTGCGACCCGGACTAGCGGGAGGGATTACAATGAGCAGTTCTTC. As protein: CSATRTSGRDYNEQFF.

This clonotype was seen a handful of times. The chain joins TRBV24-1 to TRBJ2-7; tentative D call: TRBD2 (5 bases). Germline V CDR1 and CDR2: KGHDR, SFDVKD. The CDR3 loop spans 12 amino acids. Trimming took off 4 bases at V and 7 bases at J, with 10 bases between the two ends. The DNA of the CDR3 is TGTGCCACCAGTGACCCCGGGGAGGAGCAGTACTTC. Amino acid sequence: CATSDPGEEQYF.

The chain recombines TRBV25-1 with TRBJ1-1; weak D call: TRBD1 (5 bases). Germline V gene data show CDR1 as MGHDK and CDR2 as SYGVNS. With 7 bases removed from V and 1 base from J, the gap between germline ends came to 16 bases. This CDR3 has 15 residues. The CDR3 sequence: CASKVAGPANTEAFF. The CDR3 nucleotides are TGTGCCAGCAAGGTTGCGGGGCCGGCGAACACTGAAGCTTTCTTT.

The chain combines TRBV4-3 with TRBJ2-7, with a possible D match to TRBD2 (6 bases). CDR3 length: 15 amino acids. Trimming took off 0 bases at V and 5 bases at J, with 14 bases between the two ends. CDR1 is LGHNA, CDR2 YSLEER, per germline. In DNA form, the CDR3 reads TGCGCCAGCAGCCAAGATGTTTTCGGGGGAAACGAGCAGTACTTC. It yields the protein CASSQDVFGGNEQYF.

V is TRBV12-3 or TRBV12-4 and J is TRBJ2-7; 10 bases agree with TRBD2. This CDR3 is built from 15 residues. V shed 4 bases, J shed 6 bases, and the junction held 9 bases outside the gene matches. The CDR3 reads CASSSPGLAFREQYF. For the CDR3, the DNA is TGTGCCAGCAGTTCTCCGGGACTAGCGTTTCGCGAGCAGTACTTC.

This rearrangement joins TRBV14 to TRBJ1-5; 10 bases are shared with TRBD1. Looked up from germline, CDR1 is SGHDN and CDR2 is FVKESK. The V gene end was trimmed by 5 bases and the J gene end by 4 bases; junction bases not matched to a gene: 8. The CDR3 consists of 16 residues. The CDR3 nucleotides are TGTGCCAGCAGCAAGACAGGGGGCGCCGGGAATCAGCCCCAGCATTTT. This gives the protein CASSKTGGAGNQPQHF.

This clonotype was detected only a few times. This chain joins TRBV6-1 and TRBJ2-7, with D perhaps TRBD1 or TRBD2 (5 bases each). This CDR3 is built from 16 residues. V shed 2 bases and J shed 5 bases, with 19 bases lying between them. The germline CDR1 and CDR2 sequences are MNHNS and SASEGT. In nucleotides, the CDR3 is TGTGCCAGCAGTGAAATAGGCCCGGGGCGGATGAACGAGCAGTACTTC. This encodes CASSEIGPGRMNEQYF.

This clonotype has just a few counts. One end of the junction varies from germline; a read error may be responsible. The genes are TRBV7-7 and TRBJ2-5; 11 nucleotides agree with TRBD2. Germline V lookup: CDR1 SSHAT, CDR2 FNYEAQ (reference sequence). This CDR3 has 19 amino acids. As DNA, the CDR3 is TGTGCTAGCAGTTTAGGGCCGGGACTAGCGGTATTTTCGGGTGAGACCCAGTACTTC. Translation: CASSLGPGLAVFSGETQYF.

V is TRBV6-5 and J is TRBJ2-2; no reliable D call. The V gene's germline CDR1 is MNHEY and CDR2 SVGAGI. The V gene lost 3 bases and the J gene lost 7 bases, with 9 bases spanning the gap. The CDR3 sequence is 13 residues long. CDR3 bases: TGTGCCAGCAGTTATACGGTGGACGGGGAGCTGTTTTTT. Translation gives CASSYTVDGELFF.

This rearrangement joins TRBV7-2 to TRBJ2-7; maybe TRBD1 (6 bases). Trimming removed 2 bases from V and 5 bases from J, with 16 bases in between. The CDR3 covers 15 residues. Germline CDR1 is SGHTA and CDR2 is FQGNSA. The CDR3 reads CASSLLWQGKDEQYF. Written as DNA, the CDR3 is TGTGCCAGCAGCTTATTGTGGCAGGGGAAGGACGAGCAGTACTTC.

CDR3 nucleotides: TGTGCCAGCAGTTCTTACAGGGCACCTCAGCCCCAGCATTTT. Encoded protein: CASSSYRAPQPQHF. The rearrangement links TRBV28 to TRBJ1-5, with TRBD1 as a possible D gene (6 bases). Germline V gene data show CDR1 as MDHEN and CDR2 as SYDVKM. The CDR3 contains 14 residues. Trimming left V 4 bases short and J 6 bases short, with 13 bases between.

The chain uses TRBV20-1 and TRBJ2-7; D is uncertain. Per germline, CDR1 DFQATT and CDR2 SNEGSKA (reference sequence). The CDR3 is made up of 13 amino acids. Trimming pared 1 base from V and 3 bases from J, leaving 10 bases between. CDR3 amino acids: CSARGFTDYEQYF. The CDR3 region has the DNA TGCAGTGCTAGAGGTTTCACTGACTACGAGCAGTACTTC.

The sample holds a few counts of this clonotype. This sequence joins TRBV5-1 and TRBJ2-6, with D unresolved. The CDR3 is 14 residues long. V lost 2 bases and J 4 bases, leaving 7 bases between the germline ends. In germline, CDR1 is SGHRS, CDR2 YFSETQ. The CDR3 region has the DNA TGCGCCAGCAGCTTTGTGACCGGGGCCAACGTCCTGACTTTC. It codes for CASSFVTGANVLTF.

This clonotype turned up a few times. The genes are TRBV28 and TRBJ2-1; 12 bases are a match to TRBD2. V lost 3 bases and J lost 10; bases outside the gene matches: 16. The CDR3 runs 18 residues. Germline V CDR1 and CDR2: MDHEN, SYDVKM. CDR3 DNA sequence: TGTGCCAGCAGTTTCCTATTTACGACTAGCGGGAGTGAGGGAGAGCAGTTCTTC. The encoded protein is CASSFLFTTSGSEGEQFF.